A selection of T cell receptor beta chains follows, all from one sample in a study of blood T cell repertoires in COVID-19. The protocol was immunoSEQ multiplex PCR, while the TCRdb copy is restricted to in-frame clones and leaves out a portion. The sample carries some 300,000 clones, 85% to 90% recorded once. Source material: peripheral blood. These TCRs come from a woman aged 45-65 years with COVID-19, enrolled during active disease. Each CDR3 is given with its conserved first and last residue. D genes are given only for firm matches.

CDR3 protein: CASILGGGNGNQPQHF; CDR3 DNA: TGTGCCAGTATATTGGGAGGGGGTAACGGCAATCAGCCCCAGCATTTT; V gene: TRBV19; J gene: TRBJ1-5; D gene: NA
CDR3 protein: CASSLGRTGGNEQFF; CDR3 DNA: TGTGCCAGCAGCTTAGGCCGGACAGGGGGGAATGAGCAGTTCTTC; V gene: TRBV13; J gene: TRBJ2-1; D gene: TRBD1
CDR3 protein: CASSLGDRIAGETQYF; CDR3 DNA: TGTGCCAGCAGCTTAGGGGACAGGATCGCGGGGGAGACCCAGTACTTC; V gene: TRBV7-3; J gene: TRBJ2-5; D gene: TRBD1
CDR3 protein: CAWSVTGRANYGYTF; CDR3 DNA: TGTGCCTGGAGTGTTACGGGCAGGGCTAACTATGGCTACACCTTC; V gene: TRBV30; J gene: TRBJ1-2; D gene: NA
CDR3 protein: CASSQDRTVSNQPQHF; CDR3 DNA: TGTGCCAGCAGCCAAGACCGGACAGTTAGCAATCAGCCCCAGCATTTT; V gene: TRBV4-2; J gene: TRBJ1-5; D gene: NA
CDR3 protein: CASSLGTSGRTYEQYF; CDR3 DNA: TGTGCCAGCAGCTTGGGGACTAGCGGGAGAACCTACGAGCAGTACTTC; V gene: TRBV5-6; J gene: TRBJ2-7; D gene: TRBD2
CDR3 protein: CATSRTRGSTEAFF; CDR3 DNA: TGTGCCACCAGCAGGACCAGGGGAAGCACTGAAGCTTTCTTT; V gene: TRBV15; J gene: TRBJ1-1; D gene: NA
CDR3 protein: CASRVGLHTDTQYF; CDR3 DNA: TGCGCCAGCAGGGTGGGGCTTCACACAGATACGCAGTATTTT; V gene: TRBV10-2; J gene: TRBJ2-3; D gene: NA
CDR3 protein: CAWIRDKLNTEAFF; CDR3 DNA: TGTGCCTGGATTCGGGACAAACTGAACACTGAAGCTTTCTTT; V gene: TRBV30; J gene: TRBJ1-1; D gene: NA
CDR3 protein: CASSMSRANYGYTF; CDR3 DNA: TGTGCCAGTAGTATGTCCAGGGCTAACTATGGCTACACCTTC; V gene: TRBV19; J gene: TRBJ1-2; D gene: NA
CDR3 protein: CASSSTSETQYF; CDR3 DNA: TGTGCCAGCAGTTCCACTTCGGAGACCCAGTACTTC; V gene: TRBV6-5; J gene: TRBJ2-5; D gene: NA